Listed below are T cell receptor beta chains from one sample, sequenced in a study of regulatory T cells in long-lasting Graves disease. MiXCR, run by TCRdb on the multiplex PCR reads, gives a single entry per CDR3 protein. The table lists 400,000 to 450,000 distinct CDR3 sequences, around 24% of them singletons. Here the sequenced sample was peripheral blood mononuclear cells (PBMCs), taken when the disease was refractory, from a patient treated with antithyroid drugs. These receptors were taken from a female donor with Graves disease. Each CDR3 is given with its conserved first and last residue. The D gene is left open where the match is weak. Size tells how often a clone was seen (once, few, many) or the class of an expanded clone, and some rows leave it out.

D: TRBD2
V: TRBV19
J: TRBJ2-2
length: 16
size: .
DNA: TGTGCCAGTATTCAAAGACTAGCGGGAGGGGTCGGGGAGCTGTTTTTT
CDR3: CASIQRLAGGVGELFF

D: .
V: TRBV3-1
J: TRBJ2-5
length: 16
size: many
DNA: TGTGCCAGCAGCCAAGTTTGGGCAGGGCCACAAGAGACCCAGTACTTC
CDR3: CASSQVWAGPQETQYF

D: .
V: TRBV5-1
J: TRBJ1-1
length: 14
size: many
DNA: TGCGCCAGCAGGTCCTGGACAGCGAACACTGAAGCTTTCTTT
CDR3: CASRSWTANTEAFF

D: TRBD1
V: TRBV6-1
J: TRBJ2-7
length: 20
size: .
DNA: TGTGCCAGCAGTCGCCCCTCCCGGGACAGGAACGGACTAAACAACTACGAGCAGTACTTC
CDR3: CASSRPSRDRNGLNNYEQYF

D: .
V: TRBV18
J: TRBJ2-5
length: 13
size: many
DNA: TGTGCCAGCTCACCACCGTCAGAGGAGACCCAGTACTTC
CDR3: CASSPPSEETQYF

D: .
V: TRBV6-1
J: TRBJ2-7
length: 14
size: .
DNA: TGTGCCAGCAGCAAATCCTTGGGGGTCGGCGAGCAGTACTTC
CDR3: CASSKSLGVGEQYF

D: .
V: TRBV5-4
J: TRBJ2-6
length: 15
size: .
DNA: TGTGCCAGCAGCTCCCTCGCGGCTGGGGCCAACGTCCTGACTTTC
CDR3: CASSSLAAGANVLTF

D: TRBD2
V: TRBV2
J: TRBJ2-7
length: 15
size: many
DNA: TGTGCCAGCAGGTCTGGCGGGACTAGCTCCTACGAGCAGTACTTC
CDR3: CASRSGGTSSYEQYF

D: TRBD1
V: TRBV20-1
J: TRBJ1-2
length: 17
size: .
DNA: TGCAGTGCTAGAGATTGGGGACAGAGGGGTTCGGTCTATGGCTACACCTTC
CDR3: CSARDWGQRGSVYGYTF

D: .
V: TRBV11-2
J: TRBJ1-1
length: 11
size: .
DNA: TGTGCCAGCAGCTCGATGTCTGAAGCTTTCTTT
CDR3: CASSSMSEAFF

D: TRBD1
V: TRBV2
J: TRBJ1-1
length: 13
size: many
DNA: TGTGCCAGCAAGGACAGGGACGACACTGAAGCTTTCTTT
CDR3: CASKDRDDTEAFF

D: .
V: TRBV24-1
J: TRBJ2-5
length: 14
size: .
DNA: TGTGCCACCAGTGAGGGTCAGGGGTGGCAGACCCAGTACTTC
CDR3: CATSEGQGWQTQYF

D: TRBD1
V: TRBV24-1
J: TRBJ2-5
length: 19
size: few
DNA: TGTGCCACCAGTGATTTGCCGACGTGGGACAGGGGGCTCCAAGAGGCCCAGTACTTC
CDR3: CATSDLPTWDRGLQEAQYF

D: .
V: TRBV20-1
J: TRBJ2-5
length: 17
size: few
DNA: TGCAGTGGGCCAATATGGGGGCAGAATAATTACCAAGAGACCCAGTACTTC
CDR3: CSGPIWGQNNYQETQYF

D: .
V: TRBV6-1
J: TRBJ1-5
length: 16
size: .
DNA: TGTGCCAGCAGTGGCGCGATAGCCAATAGCAATCAGCCCCAGCATTTT
CDR3: CASSGAIANSNQPQHF

D: TRBD2
V: TRBV3-1
J: TRBJ2-2
length: 20
size: few
DNA: TGTGCCAGCAGCCAAGATCGGACTAGCGGGAGGGCCGAAAACACCGGGGAGCTGTTTTTT
CDR3: CASSQDRTSGRAENTGELFF

D: TRBD1
V: TRBV15
J: TRBJ1-6
length: 16
size: .
DNA: TGTGCCACCAGCAGAGATTTTACAGGGGGGAATTCACCCCTCCACTTT
CDR3: CATSRDFTGGNSPLHF

D: TRBD1
V: TRBV20-1
J: TRBJ1-1
length: 14
size: few
DNA: TGCAGTGCGTGGGACAGGGGGAAGAACACTGAAGCTTTCTTT
CDR3: CSAWDRGKNTEAFF

D: .
V: TRBV20-1
J: TRBJ1-2
length: 13
size: .
DNA: TGCAGTGCTAGCCCGCAGGGGTTCTATGGCTACACCTTC
CDR3: CSASPQGFYGYTF

D: .
V: TRBV6-5
J: TRBJ2-7
length: 18
size: many
DNA: TGTGCCAGCAGTTTCACGACTGAAACGGGAAGGAGCTCCTACGAGCAGTACTTC
CDR3: CASSFTTETGRSSYEQYF

D: .
V: TRBV6-5
J: TRBJ1-1
length: 13
size: many
DNA: TGTGCCAGCAGTTACGACGGTAACACTGAAGCTTTCTTT
CDR3: CASSYDGNTEAFF

D: .
V: TRBV18
J: TRBJ1-5
length: 13
size: .
DNA: TGTGCCAGCTCACCGCAGGACAATCAGCCCCAGCATTTT
CDR3: CASSPQDNQPQHF

D: .
V: TRBV27
J: TRBJ2-5
length: 14
size: .
DNA: TGTGCCAGCAGTTTTAGGGGGGTTCAAGAGACCCAGTACTTC
CDR3: CASSFRGVQETQYF

D: .
V: TRBV6-2/TRBV6-3
J: TRBJ2-7
length: 15
size: once
DNA: TGTGCCAGCAATACCCCCTACGGGTCCGCCTACGAGCAGTACTTC
CDR3: CASNTPYGSAYEQYF

D: TRBD1
V: TRBV3-1
J: TRBJ1-5
length: 14
size: many
DNA: TGTGCCAGCAGCCTCGGGACAGGGCCTCAGCCCCAGCATTTT
CDR3: CASSLGTGPQPQHF

D: .
V: TRBV20-1
J: TRBJ2-5
length: 12
size: .
DNA: TGCAGTGCTAGAATGCAGGGACAGACCCAGTACTTC
CDR3: CSARMQGQTQYF

D: .
V: TRBV24-1
J: TRBJ2-3
length: 14
size: .
DNA: TGTGCCACCAGTGATCGGGGGTTCACGGATACGCAGTATTTT
CDR3: CATSDRGFTDTQYF

D: .
V: TRBV25-1
J: TRBJ2-2
length: 12
size: .
DNA: TGTGCCAGCAGTGAGGAAACCCGGGAGCTGTTTTTT
CDR3: CASSEETRELFF

D: .
V: TRBV18
J: TRBJ1-1
length: 12
size: few
DNA: TGTGCCAGCTCACCCGCGGTAGGGGACGCTTTCTTT
CDR3: CASSPAVGDAFF

D: .
V: TRBV27
J: TRBJ1-3
length: 16
size: .
DNA: TGTGCCAGCAGGGCCCAGGGCCCCACCTCTGGAAACACCATATATTTT
CDR3: CASRAQGPTSGNTIYF

D: .
V: TRBV20-1
J: TRBJ2-5
length: 18
size: once
DNA: TGCAGTGCCTCACAGGGTCCCACCCCCTACAAGTACCAAGAGACCCAGTGCTTC
CDR3: CSASQGPTPYKYQETQCF

D: .
V: TRBV11-2
J: TRBJ2-7
length: 14
size: many
DNA: TGTGCCAGCACAGGGAACGACGCCGCCTACGAGCAGTACTTC
CDR3: CASTGNDAAYEQYF

D: .
V: TRBV28
J: TRBJ2-3
length: 13
size: few
DNA: TGTGCCAGCAGTTTAGACCCCACAGATACGCAGTATTTT
CDR3: CASSLDPTDTQYF

D: TRBD2
V: TRBV20-1
J: TRBJ2-1
length: 17
size: .
DNA: TGCAGTGCTAGAACCCAATATACTAGCGGGAGACCGTATGAGCAGTTCTTC
CDR3: CSARTQYTSGRPYEQFF

D: .
V: TRBV20-1
J: TRBJ2-7
length: 13
size: many
DNA: TGCAGTGCTCGGGACTCTGGCTCCTACGAGCAGTACTTC
CDR3: CSARDSGSYEQYF

D: .
V: TRBV20-1
J: TRBJ2-7
length: 13
size: many
DNA: TGCAGTGCCTCAATGGGTGGAGGCTACGAGCAGTACTTC
CDR3: CSASMGGGYEQYF

D: TRBD1
V: TRBV29-1
J: TRBJ1-5
length: 14
size: few
DNA: TGCAGCGCCCTTGACAGGGGGCTAGGTCAGCCCCAGCATTTT
CDR3: CSALDRGLGQPQHF

D: .
V: TRBV9
J: TRBJ2-7
length: 14
size: few
DNA: TGTGCCAGCAGCACCGAAGGGGGAACCTACGAGCAGTACTTC
CDR3: CASSTEGGTYEQYF

D: TRBD1
V: TRBV25-1
J: TRBJ2-7
length: 17
size: few
DNA: TGTGCCAGCAGTGATACCTCAGGACAGGGGGCGATAAACGAGCAGTACTTC
CDR3: CASSDTSGQGAINEQYF

D: .
V: TRBV10-3
J: TRBJ1-2
length: 16
size: .
DNA: TGTGCCATCAGTGAGTCGAAGGTACTCCTAGGCCATGGCTACACCTTC
CDR3: CAISESKVLLGHGYTF

D: TRBD1
V: TRBV28
J: TRBJ1-5
length: 20
size: many
DNA: TGTGCCAGCAGTGAACGACAGGGGGTAGTGGGTATATATAGCAATCAGCCCCAGCATTTT
CDR3: CASSERQGVVGIYSNQPQHF

D: .
V: TRBV7-2
J: TRBJ1-5
length: 16
size: .
DNA: TGTGCCAGCAGCATTCAAGGGGGGCTAGGCAATCAGCCCCAGCATTTT
CDR3: CASSIQGGLGNQPQHF

D: TRBD2
V: TRBV28
J: TRBJ2-7
length: 17
size: few
DNA: TGTGCCAGCAGTTTGTCCCCAGGCCCGGGACTAGCTAAGGAGCAGTACTTC
CDR3: CASSLSPGPGLAKEQYF

D: TRBD2
V: TRBV19
J: TRBJ2-7
length: 14
size: few
DNA: TGTGCCAGTAGACTAGACGGGAGGGCCTACGAGCAGTACTTC
CDR3: CASRLDGRAYEQYF

D: .
V: TRBV5-1
J: TRBJ1-1
length: 15
size: few
DNA: TGCGCCAGCAGCTTGGAGCCCGGGTTGAACACTGAAGCTTTCTTT
CDR3: CASSLEPGLNTEAFF

D: .
V: TRBV19
J: TRBJ2-7
length: 13
size: few
DNA: TGTGCCAGTAGCCCCACGGGCGTGGATGAGCAGTACTTC
CDR3: CASSPTGVDEQYF

D: TRBD2
V: TRBV27
J: TRBJ2-1
length: 16
size: .
DNA: TGTGCCAGCAGACCAACCTCGGCTAGCGGGAGGGGTGAGCAGTTCTTC
CDR3: CASRPTSASGRGEQFF